The 22 T cell receptor beta chains below all came from one sample that was sequenced in a study of cytomegalovirus exposure and HLA in healthy donors (dated by TCRdb to 2016 to 2017). Library preparation employed the immunoSEQ multiplex PCR assay. A mixture of 60 forward primers for TCR Vbeta segments and 13 reverse primers for TCR Jbeta segments was used in the multiplex PCR. Not all clones reach the TCRdb copy of this immuneACCESS table, which keeps in-frame sequences only. Checked studies attribute under half of the gap to unresolved V genes and leave the rest unexplained. The sample yields 85,000 to 130,000 clones; around 79% were counted once. The top ten hold 13% to 15% of the sample. The source material was PBMCs. Every receptor here comes from a male donor in good health and CMV-seropositive.

J is TRBJ2-7 and V is TRBV7-8; no clear D. This CDR3 contains 12 residues. The germline V and J ends were trimmed by 3 bases and 2 bases, with 5 bases remaining between them. Germline CDR1 and CDR2: SGHVS and FQNEAQ. The CDR3 DNA sequence: TGTGCCAGCAGCTTGTACACCTACGAGCAGTACTTC. This sequence encodes CASSLYTYEQYF.

This chain links TRBV2 with TRBJ1-6; D unclear. CDR3 size: 15 residues. Trimming took off 4 bases at V and 7 bases at J, with 14 bases between the two ends. Germline V gene sequence: CDR1 SNHLY, CDR2 FYNNEI. Here the CDR3 reads CASSVSEASNSPLHF. The CDR3 coding sequence is TGTGCCAGCAGTGTGTCAGAGGCCTCCAATTCACCCCTCCACTTT.

V is TRBV19 and J is TRBJ2-2, with a weak D call TRBD1 (5 bases). CDR1 and CDR2 from the germline V gene are LNHDA and SQIVND (reference sequence). The V end was cut by 6 bases, the J end by 6 bases, with 14 bases between. CDR3 length: 14 amino acids. Here the CDR3 reads CASSVQVIAGELFF. For the CDR3, the DNA is TGTGCCAGTAGCGTACAGGTGATAGCCGGGGAGCTGTTTTTT.

To note about this clone: The same CDR3 arises from other DNA sequences in this sample as well. V is TRBV5-4 and J is TRBJ1-3; TRBD1 might be the D (5 bases). Germline loops: CDR1 SGHNT, CDR2 YYREEE (reference sequence). Trimming removed 4 bases from V and 4 bases from J, with 9 bases in between. This CDR3 region has 13 residues. CDR3 protein: CASSLRTGNTIYF. The CDR3 DNA reads as TGTGCCAGCAGCCTCCGGACAGGAAACACCATATATTTT.

The chain employs TRBV27 and TRBJ1-5; D is uncertain. CDR1 and CDR2 from the germline V gene are MNHEY and SMNVEV (reference sequence). This CDR3 spans 15 amino acids. The V and J ends lost 2 bases and 1 base respectively, with 9 bases between them. The DNA of the CDR3 is TGTGCCAGCAGTTTAGTTGGGCAGAGCAATCAGCCCCAGCATTTT. Translated: CASSLVGQSNQPQHF.

For the CDR3, the DNA is TGTGCCTGGAGTCGTACTCTAAACACTGAAGCTTTCTTT. Translating gives CAWSRTLNTEAFF. This chain uses TRBV30 with TRBJ1-1; no firm D call. This CDR3 comprises 13 residues. Germline lookup yields CDR1 GTSNPN and CDR2 SVGIG (reference sequence). V was pared by 2 bases and J by 2 bases, with 9 bases between.

This chain links TRBV29-1 with TRBJ1-1; D gene ambiguous. The ends were cut back, 6 bases at V and 1 base at J, with 12 bases in the middle. The CDR3 consists of 13 residues. Germline assignment: CDR1 SQVTM and CDR2 ANQGSEA. CDR3 sequence: CSVPSPGNTEAFF. CDR3 in DNA: TGCAGCGTACCTTCACCGGGGAACACTGAAGCTTTCTTT. Full variable domain (missing parts from reference TRBV29-1 and TRBJ1-1): SAVISQKPSRDICQRGTSLTIQCQVDSQVTMMFWYRQQPGQSLTLIATANQGSEATYESGFVIDKFPISRPNLTFSTLTVSNMSPEDSSIYLCSVPSPGNTEAFFGQGTRLTVV.

This clone was observed many times. The chain combines TRBV4-3 with TRBJ2-7; 8 positions agree with TRBD1. Trimming at V came to 4 bases and at J to 4 bases, leaving 9 bases not matched to a gene. Germline lookup yields CDR1 LGHNA and CDR2 YSLEER. This CDR3 is built from 15 residues. CDR3 sequence (DNA): TGCGCCAGCAGCCCCGGGACAGGTGCTAAGTACGAGCAGTACTTC. Its translation is CASSPGTGAKYEQYF.

The genes are TRBV4-3 and TRBJ2-1; D is uncertain. CDR1 and CDR2 from the germline V gene are LGHNA and YSLEER. The CDR3 runs to 11 residues. The V gene lost 9 bases and the J gene lost 9 bases, with 12 bases spanning the gap. DNA for the CDR3: TGCGCCAGTAGGTGGGCAGGTGAGCAGTTCTTC. Protein sequence: CASRWAGEQFF.

This clone showed up just once. The chain couples TRBV19 to TRBJ2-2, with D maybe TRBD1 (5 bases). This CDR3 has 12 amino acids. Germline loops: CDR1 LNHDA, CDR2 SQIVND (reference sequence). V shed 10 bases and J shed 6 bases, with 12 bases lying between them. For the CDR3, the DNA is TGTGCCACTCAAAAGGGGTCCGGGGAGCTGTTTTTT. This encodes CATQKGSGELFF.

This chain uses TRBV7-2 with TRBJ2-2; TRBD1 might be the D (5 bases). The germline V and J ends were trimmed by 4 bases and 4 bases, with 16 bases remaining between them. The CDR3 extends over 16 amino acids. CDR1 SGHTA and CDR2 FQGNSA come from the germline V gene. The chain's CDR3 is CASSSRDQGATGELFF. The CDR3 nucleotides are TGTGCCAGCAGCTCACGAGACCAAGGGGCCACCGGGGAGCTGTTTTTT.

In this sample, this clone turned up once. The rearrangement uses TRBV7-9 and TRBJ2-7, with TRBD1 matching 9 bases. V trimming: 0 bases; J trimming: 6 bases; junction bases outside the gene matches: 15. The CDR3 has 18 amino acids. Germline CDR1 reads SEHNR; CDR2 reads FQNEAQ (reference sequence). Here the CDR3 DNA reads TGTGCCAGCAGCTTAGCTATAGGGCAACAGGGGGCAAAGGGCGAGCAGTACTTC. It yields the protein CASSLAIGQQGAKGEQYF.

The chain combines TRBV5-1 with TRBJ2-7; 9 nucleotides match TRBD1. Germline CDR1 SGHRS, CDR2 YFSETQ. J gave up 0 bases and V 7 bases, and 8 bases lay outside the gene matches. The CDR3 is 15 residues long. The CDR3 loop is CASRHTGQGSYEQYF. The CDR3 coding sequence is TGCGCCAGCCGCCATACGGGACAGGGCTCCTACGAGCAGTACTTC.

The chain is built from TRBV30 and TRBJ2-2, with D possibly matching TRBD2 (6 bases). This CDR3 contains 17 residues. Trimming cost V 5 bases and J 0 bases, with 19 bases left between them. Germline loops: CDR1 GTSNPN, CDR2 SVGIG (reference sequence). The DNA of the CDR3 is TGTGCCTGGGGGCGGGAAGAACATGGAGCGAACACCGGGGAGCTGTTTTTT. It is translated as CAWGREEHGANTGELFF.

This clone was observed a handful of times. The CDR3 sequence: CASSFQGGGYNEQFF. As DNA, the CDR3 is TGTGCCAGCAGTTTCCAGGGCGGGGGCTACAATGAGCAGTTCTTC. This sequence joins TRBV7-9 and TRBJ2-1; the match to TRBD2 covers 7 bases. From germline, CDR1 is SEHNR and CDR2 FQNEAQ (reference sequence). The CDR3 totals 15 residues. With V trimmed by 6 bases and J by 3 bases, 8 bases remained unmatched.

The rearrangement joins TRBV5-4 to TRBJ2-7; possible D gene TRBD2, 5 bases. Germline-derived CDR1 and CDR2 are SGHNT and YYREEE (reference sequence). Trimming removed 3 bases at V and 1 base at J, with 17 bases between. The length of the CDR3 is 16 residues. The CDR3 DNA sequence: TGTGCCAGCAGCTCCGGGGAGTCACGGTCTTCCTACGAGCAGTACTTC. Its translation: CASSSGESRSSYEQYF.

This sequence joins TRBV7-3 and TRBJ1-2, with D uncertain. Germline V CDR1 and CDR2: SGHTA, FQGTGA. Deletions cut 3 bases from V and 6 bases from J, with 14 bases between. This CDR3 spans 14 amino acids. The CDR3 DNA sequence: TGTGCCAGCAGCTTCACGGCGGGGATGGATGGCTACACCTTC. Encoded protein: CASSFTAGMDGYTF.

This clone was recorded once. The CDR3 spells CASSLRRGGSGGYTF. The CDR3 coding sequence is TGTGCCAGCAGTTTACGTCGCGGGGGGTCGGGTGGCTACACCTTC. The gene calls are TRBV28 and TRBJ1-2; possibly TRBD1 for D (5 bases). V was clipped by 2 bases and J by 7 bases, with 17 bases between them. The CDR3 is 15 amino acids. CDR1 is MDHEN, CDR2 SYDVKM, per germline.

V is TRBV28 and J is TRBJ2-5; tentatively, D is TRBD2 (7 bases). Looked up from germline, CDR1 is MDHEN and CDR2 is SYDVKM. The ends were cut back, 7 bases at V and 5 bases at J, with 26 bases in the middle. The CDR3 length is 17 residues. This CDR3 reads CASTSKKFRRGGETQYF. DNA for the CDR3: TGTGCCAGCACCTCTAAAAAGTTCCGAAGGGGGGGGGAGACCCAGTACTTC.

CDR3 amino acids: CASSAGTEAFF. Written as DNA, the CDR3 is TGTGCCAGCTCCGCCGGCACTGAAGCTTTCTTT. J is TRBJ1-1 and V is TRBV9; D gene uncertain. V was cut by 7 bases and J by 4 bases, with 8 bases left in between. CDR3 size: 11 residues. Germline values: CDR1 SGDLS, CDR2 YYNGEE.

This clone appeared many times. This rearrangement joins TRBV30 to TRBJ2-5; a possible D gene is TRBD2 (6 bases). The CDR3 sequence is 13 residues long. The germline V and J ends were trimmed by 8 bases and 4 bases, with 17 bases remaining between them. Germline assignment: CDR1 GTSNPN and CDR2 SVGIG (reference sequence). CDR3 sequence: CAGGVEGRETQYF. As DNA, the CDR3 is TGTGCCGGAGGGGTGGAGGGGCGAGAGACCCAGTACTTC. Full variable domain (rest looked up from reference TRBV30 and TRBJ2-5): SQTIHQWPATLVQPVGSPLSLECTVEGTSNPNLYWYRQAAGRGLQLLFYSVGIGQISSEVPQNLSASRPQDRQFILSSKKLLLSDSGFYLCAGGVEGRETQYFGPGTRLLVL.

The sample holds one count of this clone. The genes are TRBV7-2 and TRBJ2-3; D is unclear. This CDR3 is 11 amino acids long. Germline CDR1 SGHTA, CDR2 FQGNSA. Between the trimmed V and J ends, which lost 6 bases and 6 bases, there was a span of 7 bases. The CDR3 region has the DNA TGTGCCAGCAGTCCCCAGGATACGCAGTATTTT. Translated: CASSPQDTQYF.